Shown below are 20 T cell receptor beta chains from a single sample sequenced in a study of vaccination and CD4 T cells after COVID-19. Documented treatment: approximately 9-day PBMC culture with coronavirus spike peptide pools or control peptides (ViraFEST assay). These receptors lack a known antigen. Sequenced with the Oncomine TCR Beta short-read assay was DNA taken from cultured CD4+ T cells. From the PCR reads, TCRdb called clonotypes with MiXCR, one entry per CDR3 protein. The data show around 18,000 distinct CDR3 sequences, with 51% seen just once and 10% held by the top ten. Sequences were derived from CD4+ T cells from blood, cultured in vitro, sampled before SARS-CoV-2 vaccination. The receptors originated from a human donor who had recovered from COVID-19.

V gene TRBV5-4 combines with J gene TRBJ2-7; maybe TRBD2 (6 bases). The V end was cut by 4 bases, the J end by 7 bases, with 12 bases between. This CDR3 has 12 residues. CDR1 and CDR2 (germline): SGHNT, YYREEE (reference sequence). CDR3 nucleotides: TGTGCCAGCAGCGCCGGAGGGTCGGAGCAGTACTTC. This gives the protein CASSAGGSEQYF.

V and J are TRBV15 and TRBJ1-3, with D tentatively TRBD1 (5 bases). The CDR3 is 17 amino acids. Looked up from germline, CDR1 is LNHNV and CDR2 is YYDKDF (reference sequence). V lost 0 bases to trimming and J lost 1 base, with 13 bases between them. DNA of the CDR3: TGTGCCACCAGCAGAGATAACTTTCGGGGGTCTGGAAACACCATATATTTT. Translated: CATSRDNFRGSGNTIYF.

The rearrangement uses TRBV18 and TRBJ2-4; the match to TRBD1 covers 8 bases. The germline CDR1 and CDR2 sequences are KGHSH and LQKENI. The CDR3 is 16 residues long. V gave up 6 bases and J gave up 3 bases; unmatched junction bases: 10. The DNA of the CDR3 is TGTGCCAGCTCCGGATCAGGGGGCGCAGGCAAAAACATTCAGTACTTC. Translation gives CASSGSGGAGKNIQYF.

This sequence joins TRBV7-8 and TRBJ2-3, with 8 bases that match TRBD2. Germline loops: CDR1 SGHVS, CDR2 FQNEAQ. The CDR3 totals 15 residues. The junction had 9 bases not matched to a gene; V was cut back by 7 bases and J by 3 bases. The CDR3 bases are TGTGCCAGCACCAGCGGGAGAATGAGGACAGATACGCAGTATTTT. Translated, it gives CASTSGRMRTDTQYF. The complete variable domain, with remaining parts taken from reference TRBV7-8 and TRBJ2-3, reads GAGVSQSPRYKVAKRGQDVALRCDPISGHVSLFWYQQALGQGPEFLTYFQNEAQLDKSGLPSDRFFAERPEGSVSTLKIQRTQQEDSAVYLCASTSGRMRTDTQYFGPGTRLTVL.

This chain joins TRBV7-3 and TRBJ2-2; tentative D call: TRBD2 (5 bases). The CDR3 loop spans 15 amino acids. Per germline, CDR1 SGHTA and CDR2 FQGTGA. The V gene lost 2 bases and the J gene lost 2 bases, with 9 bases spanning the gap. The CDR3 DNA reads TGTGCCAGCAGCTTACGGGATGACAACACCGGGGAGCTGTTTTTT. It yields the protein CASSLRDDNTGELFF.

This clonotype came up a few times. This chain connects TRBV6-5 to TRBJ2-3; the D gene is possibly TRBD2 (6 bases). Trimming shortened V by 2 bases and J by 3 bases, and 21 bases separated the two germline ends. CDR1 MNHEY and CDR2 SVGAGI come from the germline V gene. CDR3 length: 18 residues. The CDR3 here is CASSYGQGGRRMTDTQYF. CDR3 bases: TGTGCCAGCAGTTACGGCCAAGGAGGGAGGAGGATGACAGATACGCAGTATTTT.

The chain recombines TRBV7-2 with TRBJ2-2; D remains unclear. The CDR3 loop spans 15 amino acids. Trimming pared 3 bases from V and 1 base from J, leaving 9 bases between. CDR1 is SGHTA and CDR2 is FQGNSA in the germline V gene. The CDR3 region has the DNA TGTGCCAGCAGCTTCCAGTTTGGGAACACCGGGGAGCTGTTTTTT. It encodes CASSFQFGNTGELFF.

The table lists this clonotype with a few counts. The chain has TRBV6-1 and TRBJ2-5, with unresolved D. Germline lookup yields CDR1 MNHNS and CDR2 SASEGT. This CDR3 region has 13 residues. Deletions cut 4 bases from V and 1 base from J, with 7 bases between. CDR3 bases: TGTGCCAGCAGTGTACCCTTCCAAGAGACCCAGTACTTC. Amino acid sequence: CASSVPFQETQYF.

This clonotype came up a few times. V gene TRBV27 combines with J gene TRBJ1-2, with D possibly being TRBD1 (6 bases). V was clipped by 7 bases and J by 8 bases, with 20 bases between them. Germline values: CDR1 MNHEY, CDR2 SMNVEV (reference sequence). The CDR3 is 14 residues long. CDR3 nucleotide sequence: TGTGCCAGCACACCAATGACAGGAGGTCAGGGCTACACCTTC. This translates into CASTPMTGGQGYTF.

This clonotype occurred a few times. The DNA for the CDR3 is TGCAGCGCCAGACAGCAGCTCTCTGGAAACACCATATATTTT. Its protein product is CSARQQLSGNTIYF. The chain has TRBV20-1 and TRBJ1-3; D is possibly TRBD1 (5 bases). CDR3 size: 14 residues. Germline loops: CDR1 DFQATT, CDR2 SNEGSKA (reference sequence).

This clonotype was detected a few times. V is TRBV27 and J is TRBJ2-2; D is ambiguous. Germline assignment: CDR1 MNHEY and CDR2 SMNVEV (reference sequence). CDR3 length: 13 residues. Between the trimmed V and J ends, which lost 6 bases and 2 bases, there was a span of 7 bases. The CDR3 DNA reads as TGTGCCAGCAGGCGAGTTAACACCGGGGAGCTGTTTTTT. It encodes CASRRVNTGELFF.

This clonotype was seen once. This sequence joins TRBV2 and TRBJ2-3; D is uncertain. Germline V gene lookup returns CDR1 SNHLY and CDR2 FYNNEI. V lost 6 bases and J 2 bases, leaving 12 bases between the germline ends. This CDR3 has 14 amino acids. CDR3 in DNA: TGTGCCAGCAGCCCTTGGAGCTCCACAGATACGCAGTATTTT. This translates into CASSPWSSTDTQYF.

This rearrangement joins TRBV20-1 to TRBJ2-5; 10 nucleotides align to TRBD2. Germline V CDR1 and CDR2: DFQATT, SNEGSKA (reference sequence). J gave up 4 bases and V 0 bases, and 5 bases lay outside the gene matches. This CDR3 region has 15 residues. In DNA form, the CDR3 reads TGCAGTGCTAGAGACAGCGGGAGGGCCCCAGAGACCCAGTACTTC. As protein: CSARDSGRAPETQYF.

V is TRBV7-8 and J is TRBJ1-5; maybe TRBD1 (6 bases). Looked up from germline, CDR1 is SGHVS and CDR2 is FQNEAQ. V shed 5 bases and J shed 4 bases, with 15 bases lying between them. The CDR3 sequence is 15 residues long. The CDR3 protein is CASSQTAGANQPQHF. Written as DNA, the CDR3 is TGTGCCAGCAGCCAGACGGCAGGGGCTAATCAGCCCCAGCATTTT. The full variable domain, completed using reference TRBV7-8 and TRBJ1-5, is GAGVSQSPRYKVAKRGQDVALRCDPISGHVSLFWYQQALGQGPEFLTYFQNEAQLDKSGLPSDRFFAERPEGSVSTLKIQRTQQEDSAVYLCASSQTAGANQPQHFGDGTRLSIL.

This clonotype was seen more than once but under ten times. The chain couples TRBV15 to TRBJ2-2, with D perhaps TRBD1 (6 bases). This CDR3 spans 15 amino acids. Trimming shortened V by 1 base and J by 7 bases, and 13 bases separated the two germline ends. CDR1 is LNHNV, CDR2 YYDKDF, per germline (reference sequence). For the CDR3, the DNA is TGTGCCACCAGCAGAGTCGGTCAGGGGAGCGGGGAGCTGTTTTTT. The encoded protein is CATSRVGQGSGELFF.

This rearrangement joins TRBV28 to TRBJ2-5; the D gene is possibly TRBD1 (6 bases). The germline V gene has CDR1 MDHEN and CDR2 SYDVKM. The CDR3 runs to 14 residues. V was trimmed by 4 bases and J by 7 bases, leaving 16 bases between them. The CDR3 sequence: CASSSDRLPRTQYF. Written as DNA, the CDR3 is TGTGCCAGCAGTTCCGACAGGTTACCGAGGACCCAGTACTTC.

A few counts support this clonotype. V usage is TRBV28 and J usage is TRBJ1-2; D possibly corresponds to TRBD1 (5 bases). The CDR3 covers 14 residues. Germline V gene data show CDR1 as MDHEN and CDR2 as SYDVKM. Deletions cut 3 bases from V and 0 bases from J, with 8 bases between. The CDR3 is CASSFPTANYGYTF. The CDR3 DNA follows: TGTGCCAGCAGTTTTCCGACAGCTAACTATGGCTACACCTTC.

The chain couples TRBV19 to TRBJ1-3; TRBD1 aligns across 8 bases. Unmatched junction bases numbered 6, after V lost 3 bases and J lost 5 bases. The CDR3 is 15 residues long. Germline lookup yields CDR1 LNHDA and CDR2 SQIVND (reference sequence). The CDR3: CASSIEGQGRNTIYF. The CDR3 nucleotides read TGTGCCAGTAGTATCGAAGGACAGGGCCGAAACACCATATATTTT. The entire variable domain, with the rest obtained from reference TRBV19 and TRBJ1-3, is as follows: DGGITQSPKYLFRKEGQNVTLSCEQNLNHDAMYWYRQDPGQGLRLIYYSQIVNDFQKGDIAEGYSVSREKKESFPLTVTSAQKNPTAFYLCASSIEGQGRNTIYFGEGSWLTVV.

CDR3 loop: CATLMTSGADTQYF. The CDR3 nucleotides are TGTGCCACCCTAATGACTAGCGGAGCAGATACGCAGTATTTT. The chain uses TRBV6-1 and TRBJ2-3, with TRBD2 matching over 9 bases. The CDR3 length is 14 residues. Trimming at V came to 10 bases and at J to 4 bases, leaving 9 bases not matched to a gene. CDR1 MNHNS and CDR2 SASEGT come from the germline V gene.

This clonotype turned up a few times. V is TRBV20-1 and J is TRBJ1-5, with TRBD1 matching over 8 bases. Per the germline V gene, CDR1 is DFQATT and CDR2 is SNEGSKA (reference sequence). The trim removed 7 bases at V and 4 bases at J, leaving 6 bases unmatched. The CDR3 loop spans 13 amino acids. The CDR3 sequence is CSGKTGVNQPQHF. In nucleotides, the CDR3 is TGCAGTGGAAAGACAGGGGTTAATCAGCCCCAGCATTTT.